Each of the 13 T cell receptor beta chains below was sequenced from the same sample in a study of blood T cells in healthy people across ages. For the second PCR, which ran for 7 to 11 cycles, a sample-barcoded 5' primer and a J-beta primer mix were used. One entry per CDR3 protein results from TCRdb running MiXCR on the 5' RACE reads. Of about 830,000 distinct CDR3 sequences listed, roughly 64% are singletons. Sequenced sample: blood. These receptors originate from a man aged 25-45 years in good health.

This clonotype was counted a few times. CDR3 residues: CASTEGGTSGNEQFF. In nucleotides, the CDR3 is TGTGCCAGCACCGAGGGAGGGACTAGCGGGAATGAGCAGTTCTTC. The chain joins TRBV11-2 to TRBJ2-1; 12 positions match TRBD2. The CDR3 spans 15 residues. The germline CDR1 and CDR2 sequences are SGHAT and FQNNGV. V dropped 7 bases and J dropped 7; count of bases not matched to a gene: 8.

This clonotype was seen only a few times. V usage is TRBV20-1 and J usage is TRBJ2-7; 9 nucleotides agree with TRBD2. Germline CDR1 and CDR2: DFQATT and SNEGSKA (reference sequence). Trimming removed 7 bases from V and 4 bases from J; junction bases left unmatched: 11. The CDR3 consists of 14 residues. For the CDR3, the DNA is TGCAGTGTCCTAGAGGGCGGGAGGGATTACGAGCAGTACTTC. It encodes CSVLEGGRDYEQYF.

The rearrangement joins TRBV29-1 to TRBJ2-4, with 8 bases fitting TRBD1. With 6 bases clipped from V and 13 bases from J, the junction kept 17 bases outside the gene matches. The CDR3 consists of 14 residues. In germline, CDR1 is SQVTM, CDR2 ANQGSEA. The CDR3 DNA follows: TGCAGCGTCCCCCCCATGGACAGGGAGGATGAGCAGTACTTC. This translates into CSVPPMDREDEQYF.

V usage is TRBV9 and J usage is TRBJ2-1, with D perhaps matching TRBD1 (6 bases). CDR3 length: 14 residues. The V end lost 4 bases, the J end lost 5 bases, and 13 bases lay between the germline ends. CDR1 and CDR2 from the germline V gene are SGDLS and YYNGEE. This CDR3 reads CASSSLDSNNEQFF. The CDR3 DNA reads TGTGCCAGCAGCTCTCTGGACAGTAACAATGAGCAGTTCTTC.

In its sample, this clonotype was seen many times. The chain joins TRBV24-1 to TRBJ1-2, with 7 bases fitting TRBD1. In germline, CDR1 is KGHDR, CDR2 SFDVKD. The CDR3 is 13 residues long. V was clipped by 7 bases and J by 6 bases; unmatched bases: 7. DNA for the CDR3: TGTGCCACCAGCCCGGGACAGCAGCATGGCTACACCTTC. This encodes CATSPGQQHGYTF.

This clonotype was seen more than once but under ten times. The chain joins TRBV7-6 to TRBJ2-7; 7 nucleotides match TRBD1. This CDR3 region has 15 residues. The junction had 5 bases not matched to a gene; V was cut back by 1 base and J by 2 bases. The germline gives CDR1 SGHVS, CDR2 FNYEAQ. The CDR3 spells CASSLVWDSTYEQYF. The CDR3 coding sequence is TGTGCCAGCAGCTTAGTCTGGGACAGTACCTACGAGCAGTACTTC.

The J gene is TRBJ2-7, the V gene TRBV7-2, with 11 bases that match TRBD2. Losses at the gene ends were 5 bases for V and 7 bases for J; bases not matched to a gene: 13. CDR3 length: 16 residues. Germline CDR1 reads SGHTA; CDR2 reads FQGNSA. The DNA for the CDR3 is TGTGCCAGCAGCCAGAACGCGGGACTAGCGGTCGGAGAGCAGTACTTC. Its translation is CASSQNAGLAVGEQYF.

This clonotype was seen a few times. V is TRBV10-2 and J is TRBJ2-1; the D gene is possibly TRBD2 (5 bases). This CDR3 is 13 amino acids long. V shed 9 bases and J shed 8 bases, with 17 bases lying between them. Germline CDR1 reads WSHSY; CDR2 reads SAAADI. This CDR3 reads CASTRRPLDEQFF. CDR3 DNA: TGCGCCAGTACTAGGAGGCCCCTGGATGAGCAGTTCTTC.

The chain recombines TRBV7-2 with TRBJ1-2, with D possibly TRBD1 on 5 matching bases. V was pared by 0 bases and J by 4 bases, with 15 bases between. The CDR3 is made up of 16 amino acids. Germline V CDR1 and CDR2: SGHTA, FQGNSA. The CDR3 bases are TGTGCCAGCAGCTTAGCGGGGGGAAGGTGGGTCTATGGCTACACCTTC. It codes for CASSLAGGRWVYGYTF. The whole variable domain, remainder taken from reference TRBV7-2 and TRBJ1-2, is GAGVSQSPSNKVTEKGKDVELRCDPISGHTALYWYRQSLGQGLEFLIYFQGNSAPDKSGLPSDRFSAERTGGSVSTLTIQRTQQEDSAVYLCASSLAGGRWVYGYTFGSGTRLTVV.

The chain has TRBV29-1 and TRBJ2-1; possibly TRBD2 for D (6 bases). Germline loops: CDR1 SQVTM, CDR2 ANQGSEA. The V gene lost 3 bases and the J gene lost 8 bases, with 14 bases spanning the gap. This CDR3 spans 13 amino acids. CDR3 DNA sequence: TGCAGCGTTGATGGGAGGCAGCTCTATGAGCAGTTCTTC. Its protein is CSVDGRQLYEQFF.

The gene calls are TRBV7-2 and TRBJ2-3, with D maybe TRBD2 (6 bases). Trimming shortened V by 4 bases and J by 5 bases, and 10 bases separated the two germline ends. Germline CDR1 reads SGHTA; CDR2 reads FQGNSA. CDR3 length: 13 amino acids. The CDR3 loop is CASSCQGGDTQYF. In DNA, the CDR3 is TGTGCCAGCAGCTGTCAGGGAGGAGATACGCAGTATTTT.

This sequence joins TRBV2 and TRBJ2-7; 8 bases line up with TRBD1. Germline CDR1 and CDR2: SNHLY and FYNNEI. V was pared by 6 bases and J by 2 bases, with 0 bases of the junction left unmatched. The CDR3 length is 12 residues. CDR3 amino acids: CASRQGAYEQYF. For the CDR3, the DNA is TGTGCCAGCAGACAGGGGGCCTACGAGCAGTACTTC.

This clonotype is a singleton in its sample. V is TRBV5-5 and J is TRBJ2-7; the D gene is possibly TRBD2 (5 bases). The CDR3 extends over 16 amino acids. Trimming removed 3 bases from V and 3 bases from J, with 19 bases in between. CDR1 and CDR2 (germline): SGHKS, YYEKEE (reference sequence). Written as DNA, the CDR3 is TGTGCCAGCAGCTCCCCCCTGGGCGGTAGCGACTACGAGCAGTACTTC. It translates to CASSSPLGGSDYEQYF.